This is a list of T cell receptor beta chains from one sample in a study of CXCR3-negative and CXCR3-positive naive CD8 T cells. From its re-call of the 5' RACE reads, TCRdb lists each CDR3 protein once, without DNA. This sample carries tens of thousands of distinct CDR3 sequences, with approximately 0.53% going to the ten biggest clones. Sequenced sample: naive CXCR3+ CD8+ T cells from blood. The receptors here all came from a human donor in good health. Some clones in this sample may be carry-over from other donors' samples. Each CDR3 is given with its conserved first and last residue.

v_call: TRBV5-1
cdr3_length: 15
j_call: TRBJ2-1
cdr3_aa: CASSLDLGLGNEQFF

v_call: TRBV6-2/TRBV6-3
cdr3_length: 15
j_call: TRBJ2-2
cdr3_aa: CASSQLSGRVWELFF

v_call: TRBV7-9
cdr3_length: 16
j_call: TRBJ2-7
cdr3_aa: CASSHYSQGDSYEQYF

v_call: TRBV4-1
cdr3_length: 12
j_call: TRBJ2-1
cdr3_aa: CASSQVGGGQFF

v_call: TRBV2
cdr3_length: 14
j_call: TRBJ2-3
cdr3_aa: CASSVAGGLNTQYF

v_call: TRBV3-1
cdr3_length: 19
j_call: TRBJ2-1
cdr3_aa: CASSPTGTSGGRSYNEQFF

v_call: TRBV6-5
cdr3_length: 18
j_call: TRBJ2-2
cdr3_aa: CASSAEEGTGRHTGELFF

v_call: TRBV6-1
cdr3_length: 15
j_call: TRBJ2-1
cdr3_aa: CASSEVWGEGNEQFF

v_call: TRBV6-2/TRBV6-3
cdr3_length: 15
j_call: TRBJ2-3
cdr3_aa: CASSYSRTGTDTQYF

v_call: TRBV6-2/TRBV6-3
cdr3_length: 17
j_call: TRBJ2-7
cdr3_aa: CASNDPLGGMSSYEQYF

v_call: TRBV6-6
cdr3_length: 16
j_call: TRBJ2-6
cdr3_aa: CASSYSSRSGANVLTF

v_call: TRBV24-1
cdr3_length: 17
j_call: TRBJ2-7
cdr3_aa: CATSEPVPGQPTYEQYF

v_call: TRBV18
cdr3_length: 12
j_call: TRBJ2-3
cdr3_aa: CASPTEEGTQYF

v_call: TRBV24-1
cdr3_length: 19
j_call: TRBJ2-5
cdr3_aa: CATSEPPNFSGGGQETQYF

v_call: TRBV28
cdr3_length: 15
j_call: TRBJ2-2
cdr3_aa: CVSVVGSWNTGELFF

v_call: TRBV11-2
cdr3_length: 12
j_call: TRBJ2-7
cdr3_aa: CASSPGLAEQYF

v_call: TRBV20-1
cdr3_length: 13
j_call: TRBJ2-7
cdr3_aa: CSASLDSNYEQYF

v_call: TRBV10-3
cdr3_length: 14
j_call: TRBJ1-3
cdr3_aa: CANKGSSSGNTIYF

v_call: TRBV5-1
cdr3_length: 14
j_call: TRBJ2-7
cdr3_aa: CASSSPGQGNEQYF

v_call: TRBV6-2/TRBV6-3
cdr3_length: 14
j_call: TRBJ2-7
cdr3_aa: CASSYHTSLDEQYF

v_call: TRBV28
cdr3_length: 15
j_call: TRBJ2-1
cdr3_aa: CASSLGASSYNEQFF

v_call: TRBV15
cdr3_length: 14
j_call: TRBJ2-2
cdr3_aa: CATSSTGDTGELFF

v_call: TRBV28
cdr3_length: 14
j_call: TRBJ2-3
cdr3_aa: CAARSGSRTDTQYF

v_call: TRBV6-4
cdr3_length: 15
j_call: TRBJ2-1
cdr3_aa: CASSEGLSSYNEQFF

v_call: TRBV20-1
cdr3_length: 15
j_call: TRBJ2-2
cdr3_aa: CSAREGRLDTGELFF

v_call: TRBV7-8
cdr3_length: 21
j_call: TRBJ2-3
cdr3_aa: CASSLVRDQRGAKGSTDTQYF

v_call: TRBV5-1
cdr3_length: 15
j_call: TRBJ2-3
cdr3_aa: CASSPTGVRTDTQYF

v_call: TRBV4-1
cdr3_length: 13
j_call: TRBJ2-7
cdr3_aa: CASSQDNTYEQYF

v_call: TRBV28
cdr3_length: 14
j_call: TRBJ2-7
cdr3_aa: CASSFGRPVYEQYF

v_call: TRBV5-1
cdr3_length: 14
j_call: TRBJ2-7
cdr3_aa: CASSPEQGVYEQYF

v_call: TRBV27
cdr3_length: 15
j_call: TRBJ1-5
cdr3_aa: CASSPLGGAPQPQHF

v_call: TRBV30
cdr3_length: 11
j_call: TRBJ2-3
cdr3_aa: CAWNEADTQYF

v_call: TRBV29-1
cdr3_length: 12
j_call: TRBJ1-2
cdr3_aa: CSVVGPNYGYTF

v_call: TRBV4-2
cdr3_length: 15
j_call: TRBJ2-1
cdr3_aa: CASSQDADFDRMEFF

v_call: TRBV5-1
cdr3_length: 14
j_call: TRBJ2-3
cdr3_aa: CASKQGPSTDTQYF

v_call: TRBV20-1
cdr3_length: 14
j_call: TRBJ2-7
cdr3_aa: CSASGPLNSYEQYF

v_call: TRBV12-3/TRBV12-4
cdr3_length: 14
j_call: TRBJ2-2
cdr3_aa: CASTGTGATGELFF

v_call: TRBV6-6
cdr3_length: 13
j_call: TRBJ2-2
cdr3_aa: CATHSWGPGELFF

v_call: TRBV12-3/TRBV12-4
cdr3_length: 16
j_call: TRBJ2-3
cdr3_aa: CASNDLTGGGTDTQYF

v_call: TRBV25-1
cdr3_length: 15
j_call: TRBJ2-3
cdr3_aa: CASSLRPSGPDTQYF

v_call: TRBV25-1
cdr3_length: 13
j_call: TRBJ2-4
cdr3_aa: CASSSGTKNIQYF

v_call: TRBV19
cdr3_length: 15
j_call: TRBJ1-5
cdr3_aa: CASSWDRGLNQPQHF

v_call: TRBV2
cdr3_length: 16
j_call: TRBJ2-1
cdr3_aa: CASSEALNRGDNEQFF

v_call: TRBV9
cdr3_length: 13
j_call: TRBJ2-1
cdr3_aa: CASTKGGSAEQFF

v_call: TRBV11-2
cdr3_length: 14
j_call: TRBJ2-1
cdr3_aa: CASSFRGNYNEQFF

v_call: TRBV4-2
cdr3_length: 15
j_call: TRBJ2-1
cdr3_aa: CASSQGLAGDHEQFF

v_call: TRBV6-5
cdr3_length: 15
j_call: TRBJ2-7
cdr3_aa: CASSPGTGESREQYF

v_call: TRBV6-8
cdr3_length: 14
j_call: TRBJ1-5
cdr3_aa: CASRWVPGNQPQHF

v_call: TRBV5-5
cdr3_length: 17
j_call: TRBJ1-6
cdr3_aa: CASSLLTGTVNNSPLHF

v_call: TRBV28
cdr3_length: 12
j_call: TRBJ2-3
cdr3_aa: CASSQGADTQYF

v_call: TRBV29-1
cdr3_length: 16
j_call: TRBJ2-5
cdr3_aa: CSVEDWSAGEQETQYF

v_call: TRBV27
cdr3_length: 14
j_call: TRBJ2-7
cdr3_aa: CASINSGAPYEQYF

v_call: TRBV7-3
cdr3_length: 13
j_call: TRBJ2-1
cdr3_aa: CASSRLGANEQFF

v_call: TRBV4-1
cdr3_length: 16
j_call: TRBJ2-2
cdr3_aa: CASSQAGTGGTGELFF